The source of this TCR beta chain is a study of T cells in women clearing cervical HPV infection. Germline CDR1 reads LNHDA; CDR2 reads SQIVND (reference sequence). Trimming took 5 bases from V and 7 from J; bases not matched to a gene: 8. The CDR3 has 15 amino acids. Using immunoSEQ multiplex PCR, the repertoire was profiled, and TCRdb retains in-frame clones only, with some absent. The sample features about 33,000 clones, with 1.7% in its top ten. As concerns this clone: The read ends 3 residues early relative to the CDR3; the germline J gene fills the gap.

The TCR comes from a woman aged 18 to 75 with a cervical HPV16 infection that either progressed to CIN3+ or cleared (not recorded which). The chain combines TRBV19 with TRBJ1-5; TRBD1 agrees at 10 bases. The sequenced sample consisted of blood buffy coat. The CDR3 reads CASSSQGQGSQPQHF. The sequenced CDR3 bases are TGTGCCAGTAGTTCCCAGGGACAGGGGTCACAGCCC.